The clone carrying this TCR beta chain was observed many times. This entry belongs to a study of T cells in Graves' hyperthyroidism and ophthalmopathy. The wider study: Peripheral blood was obtained at initial diagnosis, preceding any treatment.

RNA transcripts served as the template for amplifying TCR beta CDR3 regions. In the first-round RT-PCR of the TCR CDR3, the HTBI primer set was used. TCRdb reprocessed the multiplex PCR reads via MiXCR and lists one record per CDR3 protein. The data contain 490,000 or so distinct CDR3 sequences, about 16% of them singletons. Uncontrolled infection, other autoimmune disease, pregnancy or lactation excluded patients. Diagnostic decisions used clinical symptoms, serum thyroxine and TRAb, thyroid ultrasound and orbital computed tomography. Trimming took 5 bases from V and 9 from J; bases not matched to a gene: 9. The CDR3 has 13 residues. The germline CDR1 and CDR2 sequences are DFQATT and SNEGSKA (reference sequence).

Sequenced: blood. This clonotype was sampled from a woman in her thirties with Graves' ophthalmopathy. V is TRBV20-1 and J is TRBJ2-1; 8 positions agree with TRBD2. The CDR3, as DNA: TGCAGTGCTTGGCTGGCGGGAGGCATTGAGCAGTTCTTC. Protein: CSAWLAGGIEQFF.